Shown below are 9 T cell receptor beta chains from a single sample sequenced in a study of cytomegalovirus exposure and HLA in healthy donors. A multiplex PCR was run with 60 Vbeta primers and 13 Jbeta primers. Method: immunoSEQ multiplex PCR; TCRdb's copy keeps in-frame clones and lacks some. The data hold around 200,000 clones, with around 83% observed a single time. The sequenced sample was PBMCs. The receptors shown here come from a man in his fifties or sixties in good health and CMV-seronegative.

The chain employs TRBV18 and TRBJ2-5; 11 positions agree with TRBD1. This CDR3 spans 16 amino acids. With V trimmed by 4 bases and J by 3 bases, 7 bases remained unmatched. Germline CDR1 reads KGHSH; CDR2 reads LQKENI. DNA for the CDR3: TGTGCCAGCTCACGGAACCGGGACAGGGGGAAAGAGACCCAGTACTTC. Protein product: CASSRNRDRGKETQYF.

The rearrangement links TRBV6-5 to TRBJ2-7; perhaps TRBD1 as D (5 bases). Deletions cut 6 bases from V and 3 bases from J, with 12 bases between. Germline V gene sequence: CDR1 MNHEY, CDR2 SVGAGI. CDR3 size: 13 residues. The CDR3 spells CASSPDSRYEQYF. CDR3 coding DNA: TGTGCCAGCAGCCCCGACAGCCGCTACGAGCAGTACTTC.

This chain uses TRBV29-1 with TRBJ2-7; 11 nucleotides agree with TRBD2. Looked up from germline, CDR1 is SQVTM and CDR2 is ANQGSEA. Losses at the gene ends were 7 bases for V and 3 bases for J; bases not matched to a gene: 5. This CDR3 is 13 amino acids long. Here the CDR3 DNA reads TGCAGCGCCGGGACTAGCGGAAACTACGAGCAGTACTTC. Amino acid sequence: CSAGTSGNYEQYF.

On this clone: Mismatch with germline at one junction end may stem from a read error. This rearrangement joins TRBV7-9 to TRBJ1-6, with D possibly being TRBD1 (6 bases). The CDR3 contains 15 residues. Germline CDR1 SEHNR, CDR2 FQNEAQ (reference sequence). The CDR3 loop reads CSSSLGGLSNSPLHF. In nucleotides, the CDR3 is TGTTCCAGCAGCTTAGGGGGGCTAAGCAATTCACCCCTCCACTTT.

The chain employs TRBV5-4 and TRBJ1-2; TRBD1 might be the D (6 bases). Germline V gives CDR1 SGHNT, CDR2 YYREEE (reference sequence). V lost 2 bases and J 8 bases, leaving 19 bases between the germline ends. CDR3 length: 15 amino acids. CDR3: CASSFQGQLDRGYTF. As DNA, the CDR3 is TGTGCCAGCAGCTTCCAAGGACAGTTGGATAGGGGCTACACCTTC.

This chain uses TRBV19 with TRBJ2-1; D might be TRBD1 (6 bases). The CDR3 spans 16 residues. CDR1 and CDR2 from the germline V gene are LNHDA and SQIVND (reference sequence). V was trimmed by 3 bases and J by 1 base, leaving 13 bases between them. Here the CDR3 reads CASSIIAGVSYNEQFF. DNA for the CDR3: TGTGCCAGTAGTATCATTGCAGGGGTATCCTACAATGAGCAGTTCTTC.

About this clone: An end of the junction differs from the germline gene, which may be a read error. The chain uses TRBV4-3 and TRBJ2-3; D possibly corresponds to TRBD1 (6 bases). This CDR3 has 13 residues. Germline CDR1 is LGHNA and CDR2 is YSLEER. DNA for the CDR3: TGCGCCAGCAGCCAGACGGACAGACGAGACTTGGGTTTT. Its protein is CASSQTDRRDLGF.

This clone was counted a few times. This sequence joins TRBV7-2 and TRBJ2-3; D might be TRBD2 (6 bases). Germline V lookup: CDR1 SGHTA, CDR2 FQGNSA. V dropped 4 bases and J dropped 2 bases, with 16 bases sitting between them. The CDR3 is 16 amino acids. In nucleotides, the CDR3 is TGTGCCAGCAGCTCTACAAGCGGGCGGCCCACAGATACGCAGTATTTT. Amino acid sequence: CASSSTSGRPTDTQYF.

About this clone itself: The same CDR3 arises from other DNA sequences in this sample as well. V usage is TRBV27 and J usage is TRBJ2-1; 10 positions match TRBD2. This CDR3 has 16 amino acids. Looked up from germline, CDR1 is MNHEY and CDR2 is SMNVEV (reference sequence). V dropped 6 bases and J dropped 4; count of bases not matched to a gene: 9. The CDR3 protein is CASSLLSGGAYNEQFF. The CDR3, as DNA: TGTGCCAGCAGCCTCCTAAGCGGGGGGGCGTACAATGAGCAGTTCTTC.